This TCR beta chain came from a study of CD8 T cells in ankylosing spondylitis. Study observations and caveats: Those disease-linked clones were CD8+; they were also relatively rare in peripheral blood. Blood from ankylosing spondylitis patients appeared to carry a characteristic eight-variant TCR beta motif.

A note on this clonotype: Antigen: not known.

TCRdb recomputed calls from the 5' RACE reads with MiXCR, one row per CDR3 protein. The table records 400,000 to 450,000 distinct CDR3 sequences, approximately 17% of them present only once. The germline gives CDR1 SGHTA, CDR2 FQGNSA. This CDR3 region has 14 residues. V gave up 2 bases and J gave up 5 bases, with 10 bases separating them. The V call is TRBV7-2, the J call TRBJ1-5, with D uncertain. Material for sequencing was blood, either unsorted or a sorted T cell fraction (not recorded which). The sequence was obtained from a male donor with ankylosing spondylitis. The CDR3 nucleotides read TGTGCCAGCAGCTTAATCACAGCGTATCAGCCCCAGCATTTT. Its translation is CASSLITAYQPQHF.